These 11 T cell receptor beta chains share one sample of origin, sequenced in a study of OX40 agonist ivuxolimab in advanced cancers. Generated by immunoSEQ multiplex PCR, the TCRdb table keeps only in-frame clones and is missing some. The sample contains about 39,000 clones, 90% to 95% of which appear only once. The sample here was CD4+ or CD8+ T cells sorted from blood, taken in a trial of the OX40 agonist ivuxolimab. These receptors all come from an adult with an advanced solid tumor such as melanoma, head and neck, liver or kidney cancer.

CDR3 nucleotides: TGTGCCAGCAGTGAACCACTCATGAACACCGGGGAGCTGTTTTTT. Translation: CASSEPLMNTGELFF. The gene calls are TRBV2 and TRBJ2-2; D is unclear. The CDR3 is made up of 15 amino acids. Trimming left V 2 bases short and J 1 base short, with 8 bases between. Germline CDR1 reads SNHLY; CDR2 reads FYNNEI.

The chain recombines TRBV6-5 with TRBJ1-5; tentative D call: TRBD1 (5 bases). The germline V gene encodes CDR1 MNHEY and CDR2 SVGAGI. There are 15 residues in the CDR3. The V end lost 0 bases, the J end lost 9 bases, and 15 bases lay between the germline ends. The CDR3 bases are TGTGCCAGCAGTTACTCCCGGGACGCCCATACGCCCCAGCATTTT. Protein: CASSYSRDAHTPQHF.

The chain recombines TRBV4-3 with TRBJ1-2; D not resolved. V shed 2 bases and J shed 7 bases, with 8 bases lying between them. The germline V gene has CDR1 LGHNA and CDR2 YSLEER. This CDR3 spans 12 amino acids. The CDR3 loop reads CASSQINGGYTF. DNA of the CDR3: TGCGCCAGCAGCCAAATCAACGGTGGCTACACCTTC.

The count of this clone is one. The chain uses TRBV11-3 and TRBJ2-1, with TRBD2 as a possible D gene (6 bases). V lost 5 bases and J lost 4, with 18 bases in between. This CDR3 is 16 amino acids long. CDR1 is SGHNT and CDR2 is YENEEA in the germline V gene. This CDR3 is CASSALHGTGYNEQFF. Written as DNA, the CDR3 is TGTGCCAGCAGCGCCCTACACGGGACTGGATACAATGAGCAGTTCTTC.

This clone was found once. This rearrangement joins TRBV28 to TRBJ2-5; 8 nucleotides match TRBD2. Losses at the gene ends were 5 bases for V and 5 bases for J; bases not matched to a gene: 13. The CDR3 sequence is 16 residues long. Germline values: CDR1 MDHEN, CDR2 SYDVKM. The CDR3 coding sequence is TGTGCCAGCAGTCCGATAGCGGGACCCTCGGCGGAGACCCAGTACTTC. This encodes CASSPIAGPSAETQYF.

This clone was detected once. It is unclear where the CDR3 begins or ends on the DNA, so no DNA is shown, and the CDR3 is as TCRdb lists it. The CDR3 sequence: CASSPFGSGSEQYF. This chain joins TRBV7-9 and TRBJ2-7; TRBD2 is the table's D call, not checked against the DNA. Germline V gene data show CDR1 as SEHNR and CDR2 as FQNEAQ (reference sequence). 14 amino acids form the CDR3, both terminal residues included.

The chain joins TRBV21-1 to TRBJ2-7. TRBV21-1 is termed a pseudogene. This CDR3 is 11 amino acids long. The CDR3 is CASIPRLDKYF. Here the CDR3 DNA reads TGTGCCAGCATTCCCAGGCTAGATAAGTACTTC.

The chain employs TRBV4-2 and TRBJ2-1, with TRBD2 as a possible D gene (6 bases). Germline V gene sequence: CDR1 LGHNA, CDR2 YNFKEQ. V dropped 4 bases and J dropped 6 bases, with 13 bases sitting between them. This CDR3 comprises 14 residues. The CDR3 loop reads CASSPKEGSNEQFF. CDR3 DNA: TGTGCCAGCAGCCCGAAGGAGGGGTCCAATGAGCAGTTCTTC.

The gene calls are TRBV18 and TRBJ2-5; D unresolved. CDR1 KGHSH and CDR2 LQKENI come from the germline V gene. Trimming removed 3 bases from V and 5 bases from J, with 7 bases in between. There are 12 residues in the CDR3. The CDR3 loop reads CASSPPGETQYF. CDR3 sequence (DNA): TGTGCCAGCTCACCGCCTGGGGAGACCCAGTACTTC.

V and J are TRBV11-3 and TRBJ1-2, with 8 nucleotides matching TRBD1. Germline loops: CDR1 SGHNT, CDR2 YENEEA. This CDR3 region has 14 residues. Trimming cost V 1 base and J 2 bases; bases outside gene matches: 0. DNA for the CDR3: TGTGCCAGCAGCTTAGGACAGGGGAACTATGGCTACACCTTC. Residues: CASSLGQGNYGYTF.

CDR3 amino acids: CASSLAENTGELFF. The DNA of the CDR3 is TGTGCCAGCAGTTTGGCGGAAAACACCGGGGAGCTGTTTTTT. V gene TRBV28 combines with J gene TRBJ2-2; D gene ambiguous. CDR1 is MDHEN and CDR2 is SYDVKM in the germline V gene. The CDR3 consists of 14 residues. V lost 3 bases and J lost 2, with 7 bases in between.